The T cell receptor beta chain described here comes from a study of T cell responses to AZD1222 COVID-19 vaccine. Study context: Second-dose intervals near 4 or 12 weeks were combined.

Comments on this clone: What it binds is unknown.

The method was immunoSEQ multiplex PCR; TCRdb's version includes in-frame clones alone and lacks a portion of them. Of 150,000 or so clones in the sample, just over 90% are singletons; the top ten hold less than 1.6%. This CDR3 is built from 16 residues. The germline gives CDR1 SGHAT, CDR2 FQNNGV. Trimming at V came to 1 base and at J to 4 bases, leaving 8 bases not matched to a gene. General observations from the study: Scientists sampled the repertoires only once the peak T cell response had passed.

This TCR was sampled from an adult in good health. The sequencing here drew on peripheral blood, taken on day 0 of AZD1222 vaccination. This chain links TRBV11-2 with TRBJ2-7, with 9 bases fitting TRBD1. The CDR3 region is CASSLGAGQGFYEQYF. CDR3 DNA sequence: TGTGCCAGCAGCTTAGGTGCGGGACAGGGCTTTTACGAGCAGTACTTC.